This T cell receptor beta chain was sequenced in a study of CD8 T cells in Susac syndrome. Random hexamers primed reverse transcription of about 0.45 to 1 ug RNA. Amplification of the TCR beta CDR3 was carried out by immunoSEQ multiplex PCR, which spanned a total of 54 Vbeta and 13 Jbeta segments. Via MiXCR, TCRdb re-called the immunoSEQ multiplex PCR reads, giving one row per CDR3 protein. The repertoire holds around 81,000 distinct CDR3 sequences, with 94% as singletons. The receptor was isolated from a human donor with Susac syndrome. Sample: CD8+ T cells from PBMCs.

Here the CDR3 DNA reads TGTGCCAGCAGCTTCAACAGCAATCAGCCCCAGCATTTT. Its protein product is CASSFNSNQPQHF. This chain links TRBV7-9 with TRBJ1-5; D gene ambiguous. CDR1 SEHNR and CDR2 FQNEAQ come from the germline V gene (reference sequence). V shed 3 bases and J shed 1 base, with 4 bases lying between them. The CDR3 runs to 13 residues.